This TCR beta chain was recorded in a study of graft-versus-host responses after intestinal transplantation. Points from the study as a whole: Allografts of one patient group, those with graft-donor T cell macrochimerism, had high graft-versus-host to host-versus-graft clonal ratios.

Investigators plated approximately 200,000 CFSE-labeled responder cells together with approximately 200,000 irradiated stimulator cells labeled with violet dye. The method was immunoSEQ multiplex PCR; TCRdb's version includes in-frame clones alone and lacks a portion of them. The table has fewer than 25,000 clones, roughly two fifths seen once. Trimming removed 0 bases at V and 2 bases at J, with 5 bases between. The CDR3 contains 14 residues. The germline V gene has CDR1 SGHRS and CDR2 YFSETQ. The source material was alloreactive CD8+ T cells from a mixed lymphocyte reaction culture, sampled before transplantation. Documented subset: CFSE-low proliferating T cells sorted from approximately six-day pre-transplant mixed lymphocyte reaction (GvH or HvG direction). The V call is TRBV5-1, the J call TRBJ2-2; D is ambiguous. This sequence originates from a human patient who was an organ donor for intestinal transplantation. The CDR3 sequence is CASSLEANTGELFF. CDR3 DNA sequence: TGCGCCAGCAGCTTGGAAGCTAACACCGGGGAGCTGTTTTTT.